This is a list of T cell receptor beta chains from one sample in a study of blood T cell repertoires in COVID-19. The assay was immunoSEQ multiplex PCR, and TCRdb's table has in-frame clones only and misses some. Among some 150,000 clones listed, 75% to 90% were seen once. Sample: peripheral blood. These receptors were collected from a human donor in a cohort sampled during active COVID-19. The CDR3 runs from the conserved cysteine through the conserved F or W.

CDR3 protein: CASIRGFGEFDTEAFF; V gene: TRBV7-6; J gene: TRBJ1-1
CDR3 protein: CASNSQGMNTEAFF; V gene: TRBV19; J gene: TRBJ1-1
CDR3 protein: CASSPGPGEAFF; V gene: TRBV5-1; J gene: TRBJ1-1
CDR3 protein: CASSFAGTQETQYF; V gene: TRBV27; J gene: TRBJ2-5
CDR3 protein: CASSSGQSNNSPLHF; V gene: TRBV5-1; J gene: TRBJ1-6
CDR3 protein: CASSLTGNYGYTF; V gene: TRBV6-5; J gene: TRBJ1-2
CDR3 protein: CASSRGTSASTDTQYF; V gene: TRBV5-1; J gene: TRBJ2-3
CDR3 protein: CASSQGRQGASGGYTF; V gene: TRBV4-3; J gene: TRBJ1-2
CDR3 protein: CASSQDKARGGNQPQHF; V gene: TRBV4-1; J gene: TRBJ1-5
CDR3 protein: CASSLRRAQETQYF; V gene: TRBV7-2; J gene: TRBJ2-5
CDR3 protein: CASSIPPAGGPDTQYF; V gene: TRBV19; J gene: TRBJ2-3
CDR3 protein: CSAEGLGLIGELFF; V gene: TRBV29-1; J gene: TRBJ2-2
CDR3 protein: CASSQDLRAFF; V gene: TRBV3-1/TRBV3-2; J gene: TRBJ1-1
CDR3 protein: CASSRSGTGFFYEQYF; V gene: TRBV27; J gene: TRBJ2-7
CDR3 protein: CASSQGLQVSNQPQHF; V gene: TRBV7-9; J gene: TRBJ1-5
CDR3 protein: CAIAGQGAGANVLTF; V gene: TRBV10-3; J gene: TRBJ2-6
CDR3 protein: CASSENRGIRETQYF; V gene: TRBV2; J gene: TRBJ2-5
CDR3 protein: CASSDRVADTQYF; V gene: TRBV6-1; J gene: TRBJ2-3
CDR3 protein: CASSQDRREQFF; V gene: TRBV6-2/TRBV6-3; J gene: TRBJ2-1
CDR3 protein: CASSSRRGTEAFF; V gene: TRBV7-9; J gene: TRBJ1-1
CDR3 protein: CASSIPQDNSPLHF; V gene: TRBV7-9; J gene: TRBJ1-6
CDR3 protein: CASSLATRGNTIYF; V gene: TRBV7-2; J gene: TRBJ1-3
CDR3 protein: CASSLSSQRGVTQYF; V gene: TRBV7-2; J gene: TRBJ2-5
CDR3 protein: CASSDGTSGPTEQFF; V gene: TRBV25-1; J gene: TRBJ2-1
CDR3 protein: CASSLMQGAYNEQFF; V gene: TRBV7-3; J gene: TRBJ2-1
CDR3 protein: CASSLKGQGEKLFF; V gene: TRBV5-4; J gene: TRBJ1-4
CDR3 protein: CASSVTSGGPSTDTQYF; V gene: TRBV2; J gene: TRBJ2-3
CDR3 protein: CASSVSGGASLNTGELFF; V gene: TRBV19; J gene: TRBJ2-2
CDR3 protein: CASSRGTTSTDTQYF; V gene: TRBV13; J gene: TRBJ2-3
CDR3 protein: CASRSQGANTGELFF; V gene: TRBV2; J gene: TRBJ2-2
CDR3 protein: CASSELAVRTDTQYF; V gene: TRBV2; J gene: TRBJ2-3
CDR3 protein: CASSLARANTEAFF; V gene: TRBV5-4; J gene: TRBJ1-1
CDR3 protein: CASSRTANYGYTF; V gene: TRBV25-1; J gene: TRBJ1-2
CDR3 protein: CASRGPQRGVKDTQYF; V gene: TRBV19; J gene: TRBJ2-3
CDR3 protein: CASTGGSTDTQYF; V gene: TRBV30; J gene: TRBJ2-3
CDR3 protein: CASSDQTSASSGANVLTF; V gene: TRBV25-1; J gene: TRBJ2-6
CDR3 protein: CASSLVGTIKDEQFF; V gene: TRBV5-1; J gene: TRBJ2-1
CDR3 protein: CASSTRGTGAYNEQFF; V gene: TRBV19; J gene: TRBJ2-1
CDR3 protein: CASSFNRDTEAFF; V gene: TRBV7-2; J gene: TRBJ1-1
CDR3 protein: CASSLADRINEQYF; V gene: TRBV7-9; J gene: TRBJ2-7
CDR3 protein: CAWSVGSGILNEQFF; V gene: TRBV30; J gene: TRBJ2-1
CDR3 protein: CASSTGQGRVIQYF; V gene: TRBV19; J gene: TRBJ2-4
CDR3 protein: CASSLRVQGAGANVLTF; V gene: TRBV2; J gene: TRBJ2-6
CDR3 protein: CASSFEGLETQYF; V gene: TRBV11-3; J gene: TRBJ2-5
CDR3 protein: CASSEGQARGNTIYF; V gene: TRBV25-1; J gene: TRBJ1-3
CDR3 protein: CASSLAGVNSPLHF; V gene: TRBV7-2; J gene: TRBJ1-6
CDR3 protein: CASSQGGVREKLFF; V gene: TRBV3-1/TRBV3-2; J gene: TRBJ1-4
CDR3 protein: CASGSGTGRGDTQYF; V gene: TRBV12-5; J gene: TRBJ2-3
CDR3 protein: CASSRQGRYDGYTF; V gene: TRBV19; J gene: TRBJ1-2
CDR3 protein: CASSLGPRQPTNEKLFF; V gene: TRBV5-4; J gene: TRBJ1-4
CDR3 protein: CASSREGSNQPQHF; V gene: TRBV6-5; J gene: TRBJ1-5
CDR3 protein: CASRTRGNTEAFF; V gene: TRBV6-5; J gene: TRBJ1-1